Each of the 29 T cell receptor beta chains below was sequenced from the same sample in a study of cytomegalovirus exposure and HLA in healthy donors. PCR amplification relied on 60 Vbeta primers (plus 13 Jbeta primers). Here immunoSEQ multiplex PCR was the method, and the copy in TCRdb shows in-frame clones only, minus some. Among some 220,000 clones, 70% to 85% were seen once, and the ten largest hold 0.58%. What was sequenced was PBMCs. These receptors originate from a woman aged 40 to 50 in good health and CMV-seronegative.

This chain connects TRBV2 to TRBJ1-2, with D uncertain. Trimming stripped 7 bases from V and 6 bases from J, with 9 bases between. The CDR3 has 11 residues. The germline gives CDR1 SNHLY, CDR2 FYNNEI. The CDR3 DNA reads as TGTGCCAGCACCCCGGGTAATGGCTACACCTTC. Its translation: CASTPGNGYTF.

The V gene is TRBV5-6, the J gene TRBJ2-5, with 10 bases identical to TRBD2. The CDR3 loop spans 13 amino acids. Germline lookup yields CDR1 SGHDT and CDR2 YYEEEE. V gave up 7 bases and J gave up 5 bases; unmatched junction bases: 5. The CDR3 DNA follows: TGTGCCAGCTTGCTAGCGGGGGTTGAGACCCAGTACTTC. Its translation is CASLLAGVETQYF.

CDR3 in DNA: TGTGCCAGCAGCCAAGGGGGCCCCACAGATACGCAGTATTTT. Encoded protein: CASSQGGPTDTQYF. The chain employs TRBV4-2 and TRBJ2-3; D perhaps matches TRBD1 (5 bases). The ends were cut back, 1 base at V and 2 bases at J, with 7 bases in the middle. Germline CDR1 is LGHNA and CDR2 is YNFKEQ. CDR3 length equals 14 residues.

The rearrangement uses TRBV7-3 and TRBJ1-1, with TRBD1 identical over 7 bases. The germline V gene has CDR1 SGHTA and CDR2 FQGTGA. This CDR3 has 15 residues. Germline trimming cut 1 base from V and 1 base from J; bases unmatched to any gene: 3. CDR3 protein: CASSLNTGENTEAFF. The CDR3 DNA follows: TGTGCCAGCAGCTTAAATACAGGGGAGAACACTGAAGCTTTCTTT. Complete variable domain (other parts from reference TRBV7-3 and TRBJ1-1): GAGVSQTPSNKVTEKGKYVELRCDPISGHTALYWYRQSLGQGPEFLIYFQGTGAADDSGLPNDRFFAVRPEGSVSTLKIQRTERGDSAVYLCASSLNTGENTEAFFGQGTRLTVV.

The chain links TRBV2 to TRBJ1-3; D call uncertain. V dropped 0 bases and J dropped 4 bases, with 7 bases sitting between them. From germline, CDR1 is SNHLY and CDR2 FYNNEI. CDR3 length: 14 residues. This CDR3 is CASSEALQGNTIYF. The DNA of the CDR3 is TGTGCCAGCAGTGAAGCGCTTCAGGGAAACACCATATATTTT.

The chain has TRBV2 and TRBJ1-5, with D perhaps TRBD1 (6 bases). Trimming removed 7 bases from V and 1 base from J, with 8 bases in between. CDR3 length: 13 amino acids. Looked up from germline, CDR1 is SNHLY and CDR2 is FYNNEI. CDR3 DNA: TGTGCCAGCAAGGGACAAAGCAATCAGCCCCAGCATTTT. This translates into CASKGQSNQPQHF.

On this clone itself: The junction shows a germline mismatch at one end, possibly a read error. The rearrangement links TRBV7-7 to TRBJ1-3; TRBD1 matches 7 bases. Germline CDR1 is SSHAT and CDR2 is FNYEAQ (reference sequence). This CDR3 has 15 residues. The CDR3 DNA reads as TGTGCTAGCAGCTCGACAGGGCTGTCTGGAAACACCATATATTTT. Encoded protein: CASSSTGLSGNTIYF.

The rearrangement joins TRBV6-5 to TRBJ2-1; maybe TRBD2 (6 bases). The CDR3 totals 15 residues. The germline V and J ends were trimmed by 6 bases and 0 bases, with 12 bases remaining between them. Per the germline V gene, CDR1 is MNHEY and CDR2 is SVGAGI. CDR3 protein: CASSWDSSSYNEQFF. The CDR3 DNA reads as TGTGCCAGCAGCTGGGACTCTAGCTCCTACAATGAGCAGTTCTTC.

The chain joins TRBV7-9 to TRBJ2-5; TRBD2 is a possible D gene (6 bases). The germline V gene encodes CDR1 SEHNR and CDR2 FQNEAQ (reference sequence). With 3 bases removed from V and 5 bases from J, the gap between germline ends came to 19 bases. The CDR3 is made up of 16 amino acids. CDR3 loop: CASSLPRGMTWETQYF. In DNA, the CDR3 is TGTGCCAGCAGCTTGCCACGGGGGATGACATGGGAGACCCAGTACTTC. The full variable domain, with the rest looked up from reference TRBV7-9 and TRBJ2-5, is DTGVSQNPRHKITKRGQNVTFRCDPISEHNRLYWYRQTLGQGPEFLTYFQNEAQLEKSRLLSDRFSAERPKGSFSTLEIQRTEQGDSAMYLCASSLPRGMTWETQYFGPGTRLLVL.

The J gene is TRBJ2-7, the V gene TRBV5-1; D uncertain. The germline CDR1 and CDR2 sequences are SGHRS and YFSETQ. This CDR3 is 14 amino acids long. V lost 0 bases and J lost 6, with 13 bases in between. The CDR3 bases are TGCGCCAGCAGCTTGGATGCAGCCCCGGGCGAGCAGTACTTC. Its protein product is CASSLDAAPGEQYF.

This sequence joins TRBV5-1 and TRBJ2-2; D not resolved. V was cut by 4 bases and J by 4 bases, with 11 bases left in between. Per germline, CDR1 SGHRS and CDR2 YFSETQ. This CDR3 has 14 residues. The CDR3 region is CASSAPTGTGELFF. As DNA, the CDR3 is TGCGCCAGCAGCGCACCAACGGGCACCGGGGAGCTGTTTTTT.

The chain couples TRBV27 to TRBJ2-7; 8 positions agree with TRBD1. With the DNA end fitting TRBJ2-1 better, the J assignment may be wrong. The CDR3 is made up of 14 amino acids. Per germline, CDR1 MNHEY and CDR2 SMNVEV (reference sequence). The CDR3 nucleotides are TGTGCCAGCAGTTTTGGACAGGGCTACAATGAGCAGTTCTTC. Translating gives CASSFGQGYNEQFF.

This clone has only one observation. J is TRBJ2-2 and V is TRBV9; 10 bases line up with TRBD2. The CDR3 covers 17 residues. J was trimmed by 1 base and V by 4 bases; bases with no gene match: 7. The germline V gene encodes CDR1 SGDLS and CDR2 YYNGEE. CDR3 residues: CASSTSGLAVNTGELFF. CDR3 in DNA: TGTGCCAGCAGCACCAGCGGACTAGCGGTGAACACCGGGGAGCTGTTTTTT.

This chain connects TRBV21-1 to TRBJ1-6; TRBD1, the table's D call, was not compared with the DNA. TRBV21-1 is classified as a pseudogene. The CDR3 is made up of 17 amino acids. The CDR3 spells CASSGRQGTSYNSPLHF. The DNA of the CDR3 is TGTGCCAGCAGCGGACGACAGGGAACCTCCTATAATTCACCCCTCCACTTT.

The rearrangement links TRBV19 to TRBJ2-1; TRBD2 aligns across 8 bases. The CDR3 consists of 12 residues. Trimming took 5 bases from V and 13 from J; bases not matched to a gene: 7. Germline V gene sequence: CDR1 LNHDA, CDR2 SQIVND (reference sequence). This chain's CDR3 is CASSERGTNQFF. CDR3 bases: TGTGCCAGTAGTGAGCGGGGGACAAACCAGTTCTTC.

The chain employs TRBV19 and TRBJ1-6, with a weak D call TRBD1 (6 bases). This CDR3 is built from 17 residues. Trimming removed 4 bases from V and 0 bases from J, with 13 bases in between. Germline CDR1 is LNHDA and CDR2 is SQIVND (reference sequence). CDR3 DNA: TGTGCCAGTAGTACGGACAGCCCGAGCTCCTATAATTCACCCCTCCACTTT. It translates to CASSTDSPSSYNSPLHF.

This sequence joins TRBV9 and TRBJ2-5; the match to TRBD1 covers 10 bases. The CDR3 contains 17 residues. Germline V lookup: CDR1 SGDLS, CDR2 YYNGEE. Trimming cost V 0 bases and J 1 base; bases outside gene matches: 6. The CDR3 is CASSVDAGQGVQETQYF. DNA for the CDR3: TGTGCCAGCAGCGTAGATGCAGGACAGGGGGTCCAAGAGACCCAGTACTTC.

The J gene is TRBJ1-6, the V gene TRBV7-3; D possibly corresponds to TRBD1 (5 bases). CDR1 SGHTA and CDR2 FQGTGA come from the germline V gene. Trimming removed 5 bases at V and 7 bases at J, with 12 bases between. The CDR3 loop spans 14 amino acids. The CDR3 DNA follows: TGTGCCAGCAGCGCCCAGGGTATCAATTCACCCCTCCACTTT. Translation: CASSAQGINSPLHF. Full variable domain (remainder filled in from reference TRBV7-3 and TRBJ1-6): GAGVSQTPSNKVTEKGKYVELRCDPISGHTALYWYRQSLGQGPEFLIYFQGTGAADDSGLPNDRFFAVRPEGSVSTLKIQRTERGDSAVYLCASSAQGINSPLHFGNGTRLTVT.

This clone has more than one count but fewer than ten. The chain uses TRBV19 and TRBJ2-5; D might be TRBD1 (5 bases). Germline values: CDR1 LNHDA, CDR2 SQIVND (reference sequence). The CDR3 sequence is 14 residues long. V was cut by 0 bases and J by 4 bases, with 9 bases left in between. The CDR3 DNA sequence: TGTGCCAGTAGTATAGATCAGGGTACAGAGACCCAGTACTTC. It yields the protein CASSIDQGTETQYF.

CDR3 in amino acids: CATPVVFF. CDR3 DNA: TGTGCCACCCCCGTTGTTTTCTTT. The V gene is TRBV6-4, the J gene TRBJ1-1, with no clear D. The germline V gene has CDR1 MRHNA and CDR2 SNTAGT. The CDR3 has 8 residues. V lost 10 bases and J lost 13, with 10 bases in between.

This chain uses TRBV9 with TRBJ2-3, with 8 bases aligning to TRBD1. Trimming at V came to 2 bases and at J to 4 bases, leaving 9 bases not matched to a gene. Per the germline V gene, CDR1 is SGDLS and CDR2 is YYNGEE. The CDR3 covers 16 residues. The CDR3 bases are TGTGCCAGCAGCGTGCCAGACAGGGGCGGAGCAGATACGCAGTATTTT. This sequence encodes CASSVPDRGGADTQYF.

This clone was recorded a few times. V is TRBV4-1 and J is TRBJ2-1; weak D call: TRBD1 (5 bases). The CDR3 has 14 amino acids. V lost 3 bases, J lost 6 bases, and 12 bases lay in between. Germline CDR1 is MGHRA and CDR2 is YSYEKL. CDR3: CASSHQGGGNEQFF. CDR3 DNA: TGCGCCAGCAGCCATCAGGGTGGTGGCAATGAGCAGTTCTTC.

V usage is TRBV30 and J usage is TRBJ1-6; possibly TRBD1 for D (5 bases). CDR3 size: 16 residues. Germline V gene sequence: CDR1 GTSNPN, CDR2 SVGIG (reference sequence). Trimming shortened V by 5 bases and J by 0 bases, and 14 bases separated the two germline ends. This CDR3 is CAWSAGTNSYNSPLHF. The CDR3 nucleotides are TGTGCCTGGTCGGCAGGGACTAACTCCTATAATTCACCCCTCCACTTT. Full variable domain (remainder filled in from reference TRBV30 and TRBJ1-6): SQTIHQWPATLVQPVGSPLSLECTVEGTSNPNLYWYRQAAGRGLQLLFYSVGIGQISSEVPQNLSASRPQDRQFILSSKKLLLSDSGFYLCAWSAGTNSYNSPLHFGNGTRLTVT.

This clone was found a few times. The rearrangement links TRBV7-6 to TRBJ2-1; TRBD1 matches 9 bases. This CDR3 is built from 17 residues. CDR1 SGHVS and CDR2 FNYEAQ come from the germline V gene. Trimming removed 5 bases from V and 0 bases from J; junction bases left unmatched: 8. The CDR3 DNA is TGTGCCAGCAGCCAATCCACAGGGGGCGCCTCCTACAATGAGCAGTTCTTC. This sequence encodes CASSQSTGGASYNEQFF.

This chain joins TRBV6-1 and TRBJ1-1, with a tentative D call TRBD1 (6 bases). The CDR3 spans 12 residues. With 5 bases removed from V and 6 bases from J, the gap between germline ends came to 10 bases. Germline V gene sequence: CDR1 MNHNS, CDR2 SASEGT. The CDR3 here is CASSTGFAEAFF. Written as DNA, the CDR3 is TGTGCCAGCAGTACAGGGTTTGCTGAAGCTTTCTTT.

The chain joins TRBV7-9 to TRBJ1-5, with TRBD1 matching 8 bases. Germline V gene sequence: CDR1 SEHNR, CDR2 FQNEAQ (reference sequence). This CDR3 contains 14 residues. J gave up 6 bases and V 4 bases, and 5 bases lay outside the gene matches. CDR3 bases: TGTGCCAGCAGCTCAGGACAGGGTAGTCAGCCCCAGCATTTT. Residues: CASSSGQGSQPQHF.

The chain links TRBV5-6 to TRBJ2-3, with 8 positions matching TRBD2. The CDR3 is 16 amino acids. In germline, CDR1 is SGHDT, CDR2 YYEEEE. V lost 0 bases, J lost 6 bases, and 9 bases stayed unmatched. The CDR3, as DNA: TGTGCCAGCAGCTTGGGTCCAGCGGGAGCCCCGGATACGCAGTATTTT. Translated, it gives CASSLGPAGAPDTQYF.

The V and J genes are TRBV14 and TRBJ2-3; 13 nucleotides line up with TRBD2. The CDR3 runs 15 residues. CDR1 is SGHDN and CDR2 is FVKESK in the germline V gene. J was trimmed by 6 bases and V by 4 bases; bases with no gene match: 4. The CDR3 coding sequence is TGTGCCAGCAGCCGAACTAGCGGGGGGGCCGATACGCAGTATTTT. It translates to CASSRTSGGADTQYF. Full variable domain (rest looked up from reference TRBV14 and TRBJ2-3): EAGVTQFPSHSVIEKGQTVTLRCDPISGHDNLYWYRRVMGKEIKFLLHFVKESKQDESGMPNNRFLAERTGGTYSTLKVQPAELEDSGVYFCASSRTSGGADTQYFGPGTRLTVL.

V gene TRBV6-1 combines with J gene TRBJ1-2; D perhaps matches TRBD1 (6 bases). The V end was cut by 5 bases, the J end by 5 bases, with 18 bases between. In germline, CDR1 is MNHNS, CDR2 SASEGT. The CDR3 is 15 amino acids. This CDR3 reads CASSPPVTGPYGYTF. CDR3 DNA sequence: TGTGCCAGCAGTCCTCCCGTGACAGGTCCTTATGGCTACACCTTC.